This TCR beta chain was sequenced during a study of persistence of HIV-infected CD4 T cells (TCRdb year 2020). Background for the entire study: CMV- and HIV-1 Gag-responding CD4+ T cells were isolated from ART-treated individuals so that antigen-driven clonal expansion of HIV-1-infected cells could be examined. The median time the participants had spent on suppressive ART was over 7 years. The TCR cluster analysis across participants included under ten participants for CMV and more than 5 participants for Gag. The clonality of all cells in each sorted population was measured by TCRbeta sequencing, and the clonality of infected cells was measured by proviral sequencing. Apart from two participants who underwent leukapheresis at a single time point, peripheral blood samples of up to 180 mL were collected from participants at multiple time points. Overall study results and their limits: Within the same sorted populations, how oligoclonal the TCRs were correlated with how oligoclonal the proviruses were. Only a small number of individuals took part in the study, and only a limited range of antigens was tested. Restriction of bulk TCR analyses to the rare CMV-responding cells that actually carried HIV-1 proviruses was not possible. Antigen-responding cells were enriched for expanded CDR3beta sequences that were degenerate, which suggests that CD4+ responses to CMV and Gag underwent convergent selection. TCRbeta richness in CMV- and Gag-responding cells was significantly lower than in anti-CD3/anti-CD28-responding cells; CMV-responding cells had higher oligoclonality than CD3/CD28-stimulated and Gag-responding cells.

Concerning this clone: Which antigen it targets is not known. The junction shows a germline mismatch at one end, possibly a read error. Additional DNA sequences in this sample encode the identical CDR3.

TCRbeta repertoires were sequenced from genomic DNA with the immunoSEQ hsTCRB assay version 4 in survey mode. For TCRbeta sequencing, genomic DNA was diluted to about 9.5 ng/uL, and up to roughly 1 ug was used per sample. The published analysis was carried out like this. TCRbeta data analysis was done in ImmunoSeq Analyzer 3.0, and diversity was calculated on productive nucleotide rearrangements. The improved Chao index was used to estimate lower-bound TCR diversity, and the Gini coefficient was used to estimate clonality using the Immunarch R package. When different nucleotide rearrangements encoded the same CDR3beta amino acid sequence, each rearrangement was treated as a distinct clonotype. Differential abundance analysis found TCRbeta sequences that were significantly enriched in antigen-responding cells compared with anti-CD3/anti-CD28-activated cells. TCRs were clustered by predicted peptide-MHC specificity with GLIPH2, both within individual participants and across merged participant data sets. In TCRdb, the immuneACCESS table is reduced to in-frame sequences with V and J assigned. These tables do not hold every clone; where another copy was compared, an unresolved V gene accounts for under half, and the others remain unexplained. V and J calls and clone size come straight from that table; D and trimming were deduced from the DNA. For this sample the table gives more than 30,000 clones, of which about 80% were detected only once. Together, the top ten hold 5% to 7% of the sample.

The intended sense of this specimen's treatment or condition label: suppressive antiretroviral therapy. Cells were stimulated with lysates of CMV-infected fibroblasts at roughly 9.8 ug/mL. Memory CD4+ T cells that did not respond, being CD40L-negative, CD69-negative and CD45RO-high, were sorted as memory populations depleted of antigen-responding cells. Participants were HIV-1-infected adults who started suppressive ART during chronic infection. Plasma HIV-1 RNA had been undetectable (below 50 copies/mL) in participants for at least 4 years. To be included, participants needed a CD4+ T cell count above 400 cells/uL and a positive CMV serology. Before stimulation, PBMCs were isolated using density centrifugation and depleted of CD8+ T cells. For around 18 hours, the CD8-depleted PBMCs were stimulated with anti-CD28/CD49d costimulation, a CD40-blocking antibody, and enfuvirtide to prevent new infections. Cell sorting was done on a Beckman Coulter MoFlo Legacy or XDP sorter, and dead cells were excluded with propidium iodide. For samples with more than one million cells, genomic DNA was extracted with the QIAamp DNA Mini Kit, and for all other samples the Quick-DNA Microprep Kit was used.

The source was CD4+ T cells sorted from PBMCs after roughly 17-hour stimulation, collected from a patient who received antiretroviral therapy. This specimen's cell subset or site label, interpreted: CD40L-CD69- CD45RO-high memory CD4 T cells not responding to CMV lysate. This receptor was identified in an adult woman with HIV who was CMV-seropositive.

The CDR3 has the sequence CASRYYRDYGYTF. The DNA sequence is TGTGCCAGCAGGTACTACCGGGACTATGGCTACACCTTC. Recombination joined TRBV6-5 with TRBJ1-2, with no confident D gene call. The CDR3, from cysteine to phenylalanine, totals 13 residues. Only the CDR3 part of the read is kept: 39 bases, read in frame from the first base. The germline V gene encodes CDR1 MNHEY and CDR2 SVGAGI.